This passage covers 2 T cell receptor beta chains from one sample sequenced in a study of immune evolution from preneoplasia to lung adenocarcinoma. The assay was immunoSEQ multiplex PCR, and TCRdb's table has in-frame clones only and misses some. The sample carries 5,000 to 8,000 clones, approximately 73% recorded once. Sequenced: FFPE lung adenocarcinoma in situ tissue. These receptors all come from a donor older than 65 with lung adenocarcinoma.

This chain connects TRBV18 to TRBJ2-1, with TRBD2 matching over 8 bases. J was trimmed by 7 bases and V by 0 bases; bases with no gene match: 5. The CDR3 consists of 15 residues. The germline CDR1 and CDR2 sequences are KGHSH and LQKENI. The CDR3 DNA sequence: TGTGCCAGCTCACCACCAAGCGGGAGTAGGAATGAGCAGTTCTTC. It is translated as CASSPPSGSRNEQFF.

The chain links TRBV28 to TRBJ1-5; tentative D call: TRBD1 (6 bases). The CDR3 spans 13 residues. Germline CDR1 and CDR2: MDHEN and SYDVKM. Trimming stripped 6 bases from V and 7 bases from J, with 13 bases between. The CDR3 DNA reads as TGTGCCAGCAGCTTCGGGGGGCAACAGCCCCAGCATTTT. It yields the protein CASSFGGQQPQHF.